This T cell receptor beta chain was identified in a study of human T cells and chemical hapten exposure. CDR3 length equals 13 residues. Trimming shortened V by 8 bases and J by 1 base, and 9 bases separated the two germline ends. In TCRdb, the RACE reads were re-called with MiXCR into one record per CDR3 protein. The top ten clones hold 1.2% of a sample with 250,000 to 300,000 distinct CDR3 sequences, around 7% of them seen once. Described time point: pre-sensitization, week 0. Indicated treatment: therapeutic diphenylcyclopropenone sensitization with weekly scalp DPC. The sequencing here drew on whole blood, taken in connection with sensitization to the hapten diphenylcyclopropenone (DPC). This chain connects TRBV12-3 or TRBV12-4 to TRBJ2-4, with D possibly being TRBD2 (5 bases). This clonotype originated in a man aged 18-30 years with alopecia areata. Some clones in this sample may be carry-over from other donors' samples. CDR3 DNA sequence: TGTGCCAGCCTAGCTACGGCCAAAAACATTCAGTACTTC. Protein sequence: CASLATAKNIQYF.